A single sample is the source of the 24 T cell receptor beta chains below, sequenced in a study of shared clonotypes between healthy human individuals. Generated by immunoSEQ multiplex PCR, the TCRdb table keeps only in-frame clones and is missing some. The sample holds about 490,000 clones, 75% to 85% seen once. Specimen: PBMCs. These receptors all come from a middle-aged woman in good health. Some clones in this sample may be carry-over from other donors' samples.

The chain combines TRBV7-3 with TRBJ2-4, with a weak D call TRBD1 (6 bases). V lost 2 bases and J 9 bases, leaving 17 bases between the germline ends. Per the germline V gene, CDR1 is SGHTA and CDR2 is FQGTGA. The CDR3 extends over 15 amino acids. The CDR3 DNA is TGTGCCAGCAGCTTAGGGGCAGACAGGTTTGGCATTCAGTACTTC. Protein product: CASSLGADRFGIQYF. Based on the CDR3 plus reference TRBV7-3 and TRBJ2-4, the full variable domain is GAGVSQTPSNKVTEKGKYVELRCDPISGHTALYWYRQSLGQGPEFLIYFQGTGAADDSGLPNDRFFAVRPEGSVSTLKIQRTERGDSAVYLCASSLGADRFGIQYFGAGTRLSVL.

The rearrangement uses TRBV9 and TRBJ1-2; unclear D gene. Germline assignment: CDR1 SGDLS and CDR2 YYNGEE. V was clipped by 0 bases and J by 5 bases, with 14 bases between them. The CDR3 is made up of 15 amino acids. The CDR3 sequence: CASSVGGEYNYGYTF. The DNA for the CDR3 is TGTGCCAGCAGCGTAGGGGGTGAATATAATTATGGCTACACCTTC.

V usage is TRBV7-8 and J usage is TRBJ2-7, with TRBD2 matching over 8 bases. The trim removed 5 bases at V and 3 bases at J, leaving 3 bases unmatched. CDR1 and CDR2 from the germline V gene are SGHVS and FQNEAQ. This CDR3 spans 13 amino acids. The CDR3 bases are TGTGCCAGCAGCATTAGCGGGATCTACGAGCAGTACTTC. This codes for CASSISGIYEQYF.

The CDR3 spells CASSPRQGVSVYNEQFF. CDR3 coding DNA: TGTGCCAGCAGCCCAAGACAGGGTGTTAGCGTCTACAATGAGCAGTTCTTC. The genes are TRBV9 and TRBJ2-1, with 7 bases that match TRBD1. The CDR3 has 17 amino acids. V was pared by 4 bases and J by 3 bases, with 13 bases of the junction left unmatched. Per germline, CDR1 SGDLS and CDR2 YYNGEE.

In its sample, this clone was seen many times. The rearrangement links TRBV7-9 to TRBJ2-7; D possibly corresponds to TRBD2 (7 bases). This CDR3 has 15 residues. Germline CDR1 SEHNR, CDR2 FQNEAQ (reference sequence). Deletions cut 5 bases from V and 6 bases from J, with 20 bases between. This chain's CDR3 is CASSQGEGEYAEQYF. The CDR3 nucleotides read TGTGCCAGCAGCCAAGGGGAGGGGGAATACGCCGAGCAGTACTTC.

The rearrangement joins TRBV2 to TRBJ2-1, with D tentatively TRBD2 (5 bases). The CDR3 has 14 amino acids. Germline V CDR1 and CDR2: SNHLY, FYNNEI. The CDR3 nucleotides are TGTGCTACTGCGAGGCGGCTCCCCGGGGATGAGCAGTTCTTC. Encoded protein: CATARRLPGDEQFF.

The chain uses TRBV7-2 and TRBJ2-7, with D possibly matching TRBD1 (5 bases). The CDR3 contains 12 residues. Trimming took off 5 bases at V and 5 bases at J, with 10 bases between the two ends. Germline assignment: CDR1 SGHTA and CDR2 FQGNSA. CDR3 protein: CASSLTVDEQYF. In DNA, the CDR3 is TGTGCCAGCAGCCTGACAGTTGACGAGCAGTACTTC.

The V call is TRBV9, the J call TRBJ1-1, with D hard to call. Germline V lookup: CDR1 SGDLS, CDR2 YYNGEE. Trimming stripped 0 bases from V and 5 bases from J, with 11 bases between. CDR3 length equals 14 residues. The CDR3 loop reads CASSVGGSLTEAFF. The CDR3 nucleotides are TGTGCCAGCAGCGTAGGTGGTTCTTTGACTGAAGCTTTCTTT. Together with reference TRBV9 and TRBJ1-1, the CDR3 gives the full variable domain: DSGVTQTPKHLITATGQRVTLRCSPRSGDLSVYWYQQSLDQGLQFLIQYYNGEERAKGNILERFSAQQFPDLHSELNLSSLELGDSALYFCASSVGGSLTEAFFGQGTRLTVV.

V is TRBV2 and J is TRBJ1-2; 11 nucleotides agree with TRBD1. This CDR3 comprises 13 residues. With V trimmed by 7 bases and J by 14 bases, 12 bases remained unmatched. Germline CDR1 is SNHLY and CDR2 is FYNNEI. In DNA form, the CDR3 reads TGTGCCAGCACCCCCTGGACAGGGGGCTCCTCTACCTTC. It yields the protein CASTPWTGGSSTF.

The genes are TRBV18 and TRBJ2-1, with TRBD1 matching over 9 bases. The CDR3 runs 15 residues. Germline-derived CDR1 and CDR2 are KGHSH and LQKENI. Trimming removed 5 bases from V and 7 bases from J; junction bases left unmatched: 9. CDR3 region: CASSTSGTGMNEQFF. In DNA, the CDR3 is TGTGCCAGCTCAACCTCCGGGACAGGGATGAATGAGCAGTTCTTC.

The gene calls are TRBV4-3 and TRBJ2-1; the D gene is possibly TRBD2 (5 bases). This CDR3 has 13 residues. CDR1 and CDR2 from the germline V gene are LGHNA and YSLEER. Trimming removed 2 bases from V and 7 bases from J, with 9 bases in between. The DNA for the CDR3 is TGCGCCAGCAGCCAATGGGAGTGGAATGAGCAGTTCTTC. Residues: CASSQWEWNEQFF.

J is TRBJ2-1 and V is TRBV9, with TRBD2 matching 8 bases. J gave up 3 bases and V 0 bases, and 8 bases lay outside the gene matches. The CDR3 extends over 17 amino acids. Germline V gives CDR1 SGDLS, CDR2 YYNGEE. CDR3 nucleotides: TGTGCCAGCAGCGTAGACATCACTAGCGGCCTCTACAATGAGCAGTTCTTC. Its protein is CASSVDITSGLYNEQFF.

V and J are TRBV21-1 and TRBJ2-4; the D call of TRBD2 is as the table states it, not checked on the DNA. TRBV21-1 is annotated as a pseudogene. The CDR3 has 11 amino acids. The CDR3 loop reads CASSVPLEKYF. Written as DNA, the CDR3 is TGTGCCAGCAGCGTACCCCTGGAGAAATACTTC.

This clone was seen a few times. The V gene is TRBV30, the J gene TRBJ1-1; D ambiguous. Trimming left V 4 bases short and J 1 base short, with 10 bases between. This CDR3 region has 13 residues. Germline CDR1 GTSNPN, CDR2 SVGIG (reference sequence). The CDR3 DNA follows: TGTGCCTGGACAGTTCACCCGAACACTGAAGCTTTCTTT. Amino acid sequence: CAWTVHPNTEAFF. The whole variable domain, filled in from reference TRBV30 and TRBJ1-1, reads SQTIHQWPATLVQPVGSPLSLECTVEGTSNPNLYWYRQAAGRGLQLLFYSVGIGQISSEVPQNLSASRPQDRQFILSSKKLLLSDSGFYLCAWTVHPNTEAFFGQGTRLTVV.

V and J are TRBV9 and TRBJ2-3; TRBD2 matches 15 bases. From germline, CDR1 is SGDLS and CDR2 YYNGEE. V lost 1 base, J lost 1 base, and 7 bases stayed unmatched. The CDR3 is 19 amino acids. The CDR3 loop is CASSVRGLAGGWGTDTQYF. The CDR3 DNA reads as TGTGCCAGCAGCGTAAGGGGACTAGCGGGAGGTTGGGGCACAGATACGCAGTATTTT. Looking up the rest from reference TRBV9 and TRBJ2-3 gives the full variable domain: DSGVTQTPKHLITATGQRVTLRCSPRSGDLSVYWYQQSLDQGLQFLIQYYNGEERAKGNILERFSAQQFPDLHSELNLSSLELGDSALYFCASSVRGLAGGWGTDTQYFGPGTRLTVL.

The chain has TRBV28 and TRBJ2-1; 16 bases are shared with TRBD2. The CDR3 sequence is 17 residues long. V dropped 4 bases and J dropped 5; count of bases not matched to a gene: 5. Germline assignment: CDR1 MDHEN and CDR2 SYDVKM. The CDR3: CASSSPGLAGGDNEQFF. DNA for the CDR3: TGTGCCAGCAGTTCCCCGGGACTAGCGGGAGGGGACAATGAGCAGTTCTTC.

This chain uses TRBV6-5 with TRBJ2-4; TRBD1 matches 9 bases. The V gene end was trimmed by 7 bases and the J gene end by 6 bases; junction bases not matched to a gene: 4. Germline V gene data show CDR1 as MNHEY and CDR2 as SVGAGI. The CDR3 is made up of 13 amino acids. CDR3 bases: TGTGCCAGCAAGAACAGGGGGCCAAACATTCAGTACTTC. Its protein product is CASKNRGPNIQYF.

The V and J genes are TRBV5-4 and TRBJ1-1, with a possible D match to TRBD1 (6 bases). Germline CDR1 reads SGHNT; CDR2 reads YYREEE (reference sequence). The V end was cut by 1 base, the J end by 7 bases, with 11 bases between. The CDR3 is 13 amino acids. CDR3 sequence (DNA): TGTGCCAGCAGCTTGAACAGGGTTGATGAAGCTTTCTTT. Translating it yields CASSLNRVDEAFF.

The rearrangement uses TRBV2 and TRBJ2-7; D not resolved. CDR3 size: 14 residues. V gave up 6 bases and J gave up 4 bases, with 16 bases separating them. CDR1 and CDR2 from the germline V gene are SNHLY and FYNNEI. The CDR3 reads CASRTRGADYEQYF. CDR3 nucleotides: TGTGCCAGCAGGACCAGAGGCGCCGATTACGAGCAGTACTTC.

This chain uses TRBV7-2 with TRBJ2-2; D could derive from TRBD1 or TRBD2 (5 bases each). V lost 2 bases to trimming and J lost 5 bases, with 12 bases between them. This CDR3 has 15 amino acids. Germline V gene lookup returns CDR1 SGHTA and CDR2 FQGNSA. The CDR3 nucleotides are TGTGCCAGCAGCTTATGGGGGAGTGTGACCGGGGAGCTGTTTTTT. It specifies CASSLWGSVTGELFF.

The CDR3 bases are TGTGCCAGCATTACCAGGACAGCTGAAGCTTTCTTT. Protein product: CASITRTAEAFF. The rearrangement joins TRBV28 to TRBJ1-1; the D gene is possibly TRBD1 (6 bases). Germline lookup yields CDR1 MDHEN and CDR2 SYDVKM. The CDR3 totals 12 residues. Trimming shortened V by 7 bases and J by 6 bases, and 12 bases separated the two germline ends.

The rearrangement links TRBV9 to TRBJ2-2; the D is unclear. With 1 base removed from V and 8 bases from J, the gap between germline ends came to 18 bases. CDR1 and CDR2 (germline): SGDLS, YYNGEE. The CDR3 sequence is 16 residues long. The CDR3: CASSVSYRAIEGELFF. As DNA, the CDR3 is TGTGCCAGCAGCGTAAGCTATCGGGCAATCGAGGGGGAGCTGTTTTTT.

The CDR3, as DNA: TGTGCCAGCAGCTTAGCGCCATACTCCTCCAAAAACATTCAGTACTTC. It is translated as CASSLAPYSSKNIQYF. J is TRBJ2-4 and V is TRBV7-8; D unclear. The germline gives CDR1 SGHVS, CDR2 FQNEAQ. Trimming pared 0 bases from V and 2 bases from J, leaving 11 bases between. CDR3 size: 16 residues. Combining the CDR3 with reference TRBV7-8 and TRBJ2-4 gives the whole variable domain GAGVSQSPRYKVAKRGQDVALRCDPISGHVSLFWYQQALGQGPEFLTYFQNEAQLDKSGLPSDRFFAERPEGSVSTLKIQRTQQEDSAVYLCASSLAPYSSKNIQYFGAGTRLSVL.

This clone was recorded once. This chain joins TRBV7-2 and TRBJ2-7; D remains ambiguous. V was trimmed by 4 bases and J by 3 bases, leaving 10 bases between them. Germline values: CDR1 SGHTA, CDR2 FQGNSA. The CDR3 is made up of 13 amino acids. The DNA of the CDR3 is TGTGCCAGCAGCTCCCCCCCCCTCTACGAGCAGTACTTC. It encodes CASSSPPLYEQYF.